These 24 T cell receptor beta chains were all obtained from the same sample, sequenced in a study of a mutant IDH1 vaccine in newly diagnosed glioma. Time point described: baseline, week 1 (first vaccination visit). Treatment indicated: pre-vaccination baseline after standard-of-care therapy. TCRdb's table, derived via immunoSEQ multiplex PCR, lists solely in-frame clones and lacks some. The sample lists about 20,000 clones; 70% to 90% were seen once. Sequenced material: PBMCs, taken from a glioma patient treated with radiotherapy, temozolomide or both. Every receptor here comes from a man aged 35-49 years with glioma.

The chain links TRBV19 to TRBJ1-1; 9 bases fit TRBD1. Germline V CDR1 and CDR2: LNHDA, SQIVND (reference sequence). The trim removed 3 bases at V and 7 bases at J, leaving 6 bases unmatched. The CDR3 is made up of 14 amino acids. CDR3 loop: CASSITGTGNEAFF. CDR3 bases: TGTGCCAGTAGTATTACCGGGACAGGGAATGAAGCTTTCTTT.

The chain recombines TRBV15 with TRBJ2-3; the match to TRBD2 covers 11 bases. The J segment lost 4 bases and the V segment lost 1 base, leaving 1 base of the junction unmatched. The length of the CDR3 is 15 residues. The germline V gene has CDR1 LNHNV and CDR2 YYDKDF (reference sequence). As DNA, the CDR3 is TGTGCCACCAGCAGAGTAGCGGGGGGGCCAGATACGCAGTATTTT. Translating it yields CATSRVAGGPDTQYF.

V is TRBV5-4 and J is TRBJ2-2; D is unresolved. The CDR3 sequence is 16 residues long. The germline gives CDR1 SGHNT, CDR2 YYREEE (reference sequence). With 1 base removed from V and 6 bases from J, the gap between germline ends came to 16 bases. The CDR3 spells CASSLRGLIGPGELFF. The CDR3 region has the DNA TGTGCCAGCAGCTTGAGAGGTCTAATCGGGCCCGGGGAGCTGTTTTTT.

The chain has TRBV4-1 and TRBJ1-2, with 8 nucleotides matching TRBD1. The CDR3 extends over 14 amino acids. Germline loops: CDR1 MGHRA, CDR2 YSYEKL. V shed 4 bases and J 5 bases; nucleotides not matched to a gene: 6. The CDR3 DNA follows: TGCGCCAGCAGCCCAGGACAGGGAGGGTATGGCTACACCTTC. This translates into CASSPGQGGYGYTF.

This chain joins TRBV4-1 and TRBJ1-5; D might be TRBD1 (5 bases). The CDR3 contains 16 residues. Germline V gene data show CDR1 as MGHRA and CDR2 as YSYEKL. Trimming removed 0 bases from V and 2 bases from J, with 11 bases in between. CDR3 protein: CASSQDGGIGNQPQHF. The CDR3 nucleotides read TGCGCCAGCAGCCAAGATGGGGGGATAGGCAATCAGCCCCAGCATTTT.

This clone came up a few times. This chain connects TRBV2 to TRBJ1-5; no definite D call. Germline V gene data show CDR1 as SNHLY and CDR2 as FYNNEI. V dropped 3 bases and J dropped 7 bases, with 10 bases sitting between them. CDR3 length: 13 residues. The CDR3: CASSDLEGQPQHF. CDR3 in DNA: TGTGCCAGCAGTGACCTGGAAGGCCAGCCCCAGCATTTT.

The chain joins TRBV18 to TRBJ1-3, with D tentatively TRBD1 (6 bases). Germline CDR1 and CDR2: KGHSH and LQKENI. V dropped 4 bases and J dropped 0 bases, with 10 bases sitting between them. This CDR3 has 15 residues. The CDR3 region has the DNA TGTGCCAGCTCACTAGGACAGAGCTCTGGAAACACCATATATTTT. Translating gives CASSLGQSSGNTIYF.

The chain employs TRBV2 and TRBJ1-1; D is uncertain. The CDR3 runs to 11 residues. The V gene lost 5 bases and the J gene lost 8 bases, with 9 bases spanning the gap. Per germline, CDR1 SNHLY and CDR2 FYNNEI. CDR3 in DNA: TGTGCCAGCAGTTACCTTAAAGAAGCTTTCTTT. Translated, it gives CASSYLKEAFF.

The gene calls are TRBV5-1 and TRBJ1-2; TRBD1 matches at 7 bases. This CDR3 contains 14 residues. The germline CDR1 and CDR2 sequences are SGHRS and YFSETQ. With V trimmed by 0 bases and J by 4 bases, 3 bases remained unmatched. DNA for the CDR3: TGCGCCAGCAGCTTGGAAGGGGGCGCCTATGGCTACACCTTC. Protein product: CASSLEGGAYGYTF.

This clone was counted only a few times. The V call is TRBV29-1, the J call TRBJ1-5; 8 nucleotides match TRBD1. The CDR3 sequence is 12 residues long. Per germline, CDR1 SQVTM and CDR2 ANQGSEA. J lost 5 bases, V lost 5 bases, and 2 bases had no gene match. CDR3 coding DNA: TGCAGCGTTACACAGGGGGATCAGCCCCAGCATTTT. Translation gives CSVTQGDQPQHF.

This clone was seen a few times. The chain couples TRBV2 to TRBJ1-5, with TRBD1 matching 7 bases. The ends lost 6 bases at V and 6 bases at J; junction bases unmatched: 11. Germline V gene lookup returns CDR1 SNHLY and CDR2 FYNNEI. The CDR3 length is 15 residues. This CDR3 reads CASRGGASIPQPQHF. The CDR3 DNA reads as TGTGCCAGCAGAGGGGGCGCCAGTATCCCTCAGCCCCAGCATTTT. Looking up the rest from reference TRBV2 and TRBJ1-5 gives the full variable domain: EPEVTQTPSHQVTQMGQEVILRCVPISNHLYFYWYRQILGQKVEFLVSFYNNEISEKSEIFDDQFSVERPDGSNFTLKIRSTKLEDSAMYFCASRGGASIPQPQHFGDGTRLSIL.

This clone was seen only a few times. CDR3 sequence reads: CASSGQGAGYTF. The CDR3 nucleotides read TGTGCCAGCAGTGGACAGGGGGCTGGCTACACCTTC. The chain combines TRBV6-5 with TRBJ1-2; 11 nucleotides match TRBD1. The junction had 0 bases not matched to a gene; V was cut back by 5 bases and J by 7 bases. The CDR3 covers 12 residues. Germline CDR1 MNHEY, CDR2 SVGAGI.

The chain has TRBV2 and TRBJ2-5; D might be TRBD1 (5 bases). Germline values: CDR1 SNHLY, CDR2 FYNNEI. The length of the CDR3 is 14 residues. V lost 7 bases, J lost 5 bases, and 17 bases lay in between. The CDR3 coding sequence is TGTGCCAGCACGAAAGGAAGGGCAGGGGAGACCCAGTACTTC. Translation: CASTKGRAGETQYF. Drawing the rest from reference TRBV2 and TRBJ2-5, the complete variable domain is EPEVTQTPSHQVTQMGQEVILRCVPISNHLYFYWYRQILGQKVEFLVSFYNNEISEKSEIFDDQFSVERPDGSNFTLKIRSTKLEDSAMYFCASTKGRAGETQYFGPGTRLLVL.

This clone was seen a handful of times. The chain recombines TRBV5-1 with TRBJ1-1; D is undetermined. The CDR3 runs 14 residues. Germline V CDR1 and CDR2: SGHRS, YFSETQ. Trimming shortened V by 0 bases and J by 1 base, and 7 bases separated the two germline ends. CDR3 coding DNA: TGCGCCAGCAGCTTGGACAGCCAGAACACTGAAGCTTTCTTT. Protein: CASSLDSQNTEAFF.

V gene TRBV13 combines with J gene TRBJ2-7, with 8 bases lining up with TRBD1. Germline V lookup: CDR1 PRHDT, CDR2 FYEKMQ (reference sequence). Unmatched junction bases numbered 4, after V lost 3 bases and J lost 3 bases. The CDR3 has 14 amino acids. Here the CDR3 DNA reads TGTGCCAGCAGCTTCGGGACAGGCATCTACGAGCAGTACTTC. Residues: CASSFGTGIYEQYF.

In this sample, this clone turned up once. The chain links TRBV11-2 to TRBJ2-2, with D possibly being TRBD2 (6 bases). This CDR3 has 14 residues. V lost 5 bases, J lost 11 bases, and 18 bases lay in between. The V gene's germline CDR1 is SGHAT and CDR2 FQNNGV. The CDR3 here is CASSPNPAGSELFF. DNA for the CDR3: TGTGCCAGCAGCCCAAATCCGGCGGGGTCCGAGCTGTTTTTT.

The J gene is TRBJ1-4, the V gene TRBV2; the D is unclear. CDR1 and CDR2 from the germline V gene are SNHLY and FYNNEI. V was cut by 4 bases and J by 8 bases, with 8 bases left in between. The CDR3 totals 12 residues. The CDR3 here is CASSGLSEKLFF. The CDR3 region has the DNA TGTGCCAGCAGTGGTCTGAGCGAAAAACTGTTTTTT. The full variable domain, rest sourced from reference TRBV2 and TRBJ1-4, is EPEVTQTPSHQVTQMGQEVILRCVPISNHLYFYWYRQILGQKVEFLVSFYNNEISEKSEIFDDQFSVERPDGSNFTLKIRSTKLEDSAMYFCASSGLSEKLFFGSGTQLSVL.

This clone was detected only a few times. V gene TRBV5-6 combines with J gene TRBJ1-1; D gene ambiguous. CDR1 and CDR2 from the germline V gene are SGHDT and YYEEEE. Trimming removed 4 bases from V and 6 bases from J, with 13 bases in between. This CDR3 is 13 amino acids long. CDR3 coding DNA: TGTGCCAGCAGCCAGGAACAAGGCGCTGAAGCTTTCTTT. Amino acids: CASSQEQGAEAFF.

The chain has TRBV5-6 and TRBJ2-2, with 7 bases that match TRBD1. Trimming at V came to 0 bases and at J to 6 bases, leaving 8 bases not matched to a gene. The CDR3 runs 16 residues. Germline lookup yields CDR1 SGHDT and CDR2 YYEEEE. The CDR3 region has the DNA TGTGCCAGCAGCTTGGTTGTGGCAGGGGGACCCGGGGAGCTGTTTTTT. This gives the protein CASSLVVAGGPGELFF. Full variable domain (remainder filled in from reference TRBV5-6 and TRBJ2-2): DAGVTQSPTHLIKTRGQQVTLRCSPKSGHDTVSWYQQALGQGPQFIFQYYEEEERQRGNFPDRFSGHQFPNYSSELNVNALLLGDSALYLCASSLVVAGGPGELFFGEGSRLTVL.

J is TRBJ2-3 and V is TRBV4-1; D is ambiguous. Between the trimmed V and J ends, which lost 1 base and 1 base, there was a span of 6 bases. CDR1 MGHRA and CDR2 YSYEKL come from the germline V gene. The CDR3 runs 14 residues. The CDR3 DNA reads as TGCGCCAGCAGCCAAGGGTCCGGCACAGATACGCAGTATTTT. It codes for CASSQGSGTDTQYF.

The V call is TRBV6-5, the J call TRBJ2-5, with D perhaps matching TRBD1 (6 bases). The CDR3 extends over 14 amino acids. With 1 base removed from V and 6 bases from J, the gap between germline ends came to 12 bases. CDR1 and CDR2 from the germline V gene are MNHEY and SVGAGI. DNA of the CDR3: TGTGCCAGCAGTTACTTAACAGGGAGCCAGACCCAGTACTTC. Protein sequence: CASSYLTGSQTQYF.

The chain couples TRBV5-1 to TRBJ2-5; D not resolved. V was cut by 0 bases and J by 5 bases, with 8 bases left in between. CDR1 and CDR2 from the germline V gene are SGHRS and YFSETQ. The CDR3 covers 13 residues. The CDR3 bases are TGCGCCAGCAGCTTGGGGATTCGGGAGACCCAGTACTTC. Amino acids: CASSLGIRETQYF.

The count of this clone is one. V and J are TRBV6-1 and TRBJ2-7, with 9 positions matching TRBD1. Germline V lookup: CDR1 MNHNS, CDR2 SASEGT. Trimming took 4 bases from V and 5 from J; bases not matched to a gene: 12. The CDR3 length is 16 residues. In nucleotides, the CDR3 is TGTGCCAGCAGTGCCGGACAGGGGCATAAATATAACGAGCAGTACGTC. Encoded protein: CASSAGQGHKYNEQYV.

This clone has a single count. This chain links TRBV5-1 with TRBJ2-7; D tentatively reads TRBD1 or TRBD2 (5 bases each). CDR3 length equals 16 residues. Trimming cost V 0 bases and J 6 bases, with 19 bases left between them. The germline gives CDR1 SGHRS, CDR2 YFSETQ. In DNA form, the CDR3 reads TGCGCCAGCAGCTTGGCCACTCGGAGGCCTCAGGGCGAGCAGTACTTC. This encodes CASSLATRRPQGEQYF.